The sequence of this TCR beta chain was determined in a study of cytomegalovirus exposure and HLA in healthy donors. Study-level results: V- and J-gene trimming of TCR beta was linked (in a later analysis) to a missense DCLRE1C variant. An ancestry cluster, one associated with Asian ancestry, reportedly showed fewer N-insertions than the approximately 650-donor mean in a later analysis.

Healthy bone marrow donors made up the cohort. Whereas donors were nominally healthy upon sampling, unrecorded immune exposures were probable. Comments on this clone: Antigen unknown.

Per the germline V gene, CDR1 is WSHSY and CDR2 is SAAADI. V lost 6 bases and J lost 6, with 14 bases in between. The CDR3 totals 13 residues. The PCR had 60 Vbeta and 13 Jbeta primers. This table comes from immunoSEQ multiplex PCR, and its TCRdb copy is limited to in-frame clones, with some not included. Seen here are around 150,000 clones, roughly 77% observed once, and the top ten hold about 3.5%. The chain has TRBV10-2 and TRBJ1-1; possible D gene TRBD1, 6 bases. The receptor comes from a human donor in good health. The sequencing sample was made of PBMCs. CDR3 amino acids: CASRDMTGSEAFF. As DNA, the CDR3 is TGCGCCAGCAGAGATATGACAGGATCTGAAGCTTTCTTT.